One sample yielded the 27 T cell receptor beta chains listed below, sequenced in a study of blood T cell repertoires in COVID-19. Libraries were prepared by immunoSEQ multiplex PCR; TCRdb keeps only in-frame clonotypes and omits some of them. The sample holds 50,000 to 65,000 clones, just over 70% seen once. The sequencing sample was made of PBMCs or T cells enriched from blood (not recorded which). Source of these receptors: a woman in her fifties or sixties who had been exposed to COVID-19.

The rearrangement joins TRBV7-9 to TRBJ2-1; weak D call: TRBD1 (6 bases). Germline V gene lookup returns CDR1 SEHNR and CDR2 FQNEAQ (reference sequence). This CDR3 comprises 16 residues. Between the trimmed V and J ends, which lost 4 bases and 0 bases, there was a span of 13 bases. The CDR3 here is CASSSGQFSSYNEQFF. CDR3 DNA sequence: TGTGCCAGCAGCTCTGGACAGTTTAGCTCCTACAATGAGCAGTTCTTC.

The chain recombines TRBV25-1 with TRBJ1-1; 7 nucleotides agree with TRBD1. After removal of 5 bases from V and 4 bases from J, the junction contained 7 bases not matched to a gene. Germline CDR1 and CDR2: MGHDK and SYGVNS. The CDR3 spans 14 residues. CDR3 sequence (DNA): TGTGCCAGCAGTCCGCGACAGGGATTCACTGAAGCTTTCTTT. It translates to CASSPRQGFTEAFF.

This clone occurred once. The chain combines TRBV30 with TRBJ1-3; 11 bases match TRBD1. J was trimmed by 4 bases and V by 8 bases; bases with no gene match: 7. CDR3 length: 14 residues. CDR1 is GTSNPN, CDR2 SVGIG, per germline (reference sequence). Written as DNA, the CDR3 is TGTGCCGGAGGACAGGGGGCGCGGGGAAACACCATATATTTT. Its translation: CAGGQGARGNTIYF.

The chain couples TRBV19 to TRBJ2-3; 9 bases are shared with TRBD2. This CDR3 is 15 amino acids long. V lost 5 bases, J lost 3 bases, and 6 bases stayed unmatched. The germline V gene encodes CDR1 LNHDA and CDR2 SQIVND (reference sequence). CDR3 residues: CASSVGGGATDTQYF. In DNA form, the CDR3 reads TGTGCCAGTAGTGTTGGCGGGGGGGCTACAGATACGCAGTATTTT. The full variable domain, with the rest looked up from reference TRBV19 and TRBJ2-3, is DGGITQSPKYLFRKEGQNVTLSCEQNLNHDAMYWYRQDPGQGLRLIYYSQIVNDFQKGDIAEGYSVSREKKESFPLTVTSAQKNPTAFYLCASSVGGGATDTQYFGPGTRLTVL.

The chain is built from TRBV5-3 and TRBJ1-1; maybe TRBD1 (6 bases). TRBV5-3 is an ORF, with its function uncertain. V gave up 7 bases and J gave up 5 bases, with 21 bases separating them. The CDR3 length is 15 residues. The CDR3 protein is CARRPTPTGWTEAFF. The CDR3 DNA sequence: TGTGCCAGACGCCCAACCCCCACAGGGTGGACTGAAGCTTTCTTT.

The chain recombines TRBV19 with TRBJ1-5; perhaps TRBD1 as D (6 bases). Trimming shortened V by 8 bases and J by 1 base, and 24 bases separated the two germline ends. The CDR3 loop spans 18 amino acids. Germline V gene lookup returns CDR1 LNHDA and CDR2 SQIVND (reference sequence). Here the CDR3 DNA reads TGTGCCAGTGGAACCCCCTCGGGGGGGGCGAAAAGCAATCAGCCCCAGCATTTT. Its protein is CASGTPSGGAKSNQPQHF.

The chain links TRBV28 to TRBJ1-5; TRBD1 might be the D (6 bases). Germline loops: CDR1 MDHEN, CDR2 SYDVKM. Trimming stripped 7 bases from V and 4 bases from J, with 14 bases between. The CDR3 has 14 residues. CDR3 sequence: CASTPPTGNQPQHF. In DNA form, the CDR3 reads TGTGCCAGCACCCCACCTACAGGGAATCAGCCCCAGCATTTT.

The chain employs TRBV7-3 and TRBJ2-2; 7 bases align to TRBD1. From germline, CDR1 is SGHTA and CDR2 FQGTGA. The CDR3 sequence is 15 residues long. The junction had 10 bases not matched to a gene; V was cut back by 5 bases and J by 7 bases. The CDR3 loop reads CASSQDRRSLGELFF. CDR3 DNA: TGTGCCAGCAGCCAGGACAGGCGGTCTCTCGGGGAGCTGTTTTTT.

The CDR3 nucleotides read TGTGCCAGTAGTACCGGACTAGCGGGAGGCCGCTCCTACGAGCAGTACTTC. Translation gives CASSTGLAGGRSYEQYF. This sequence joins TRBV19 and TRBJ2-7, with 14 bases lining up with TRBD2. The CDR3 covers 17 residues. Germline CDR1 reads LNHDA; CDR2 reads SQIVND (reference sequence). V gave up 4 bases and J gave up 0 bases; unmatched junction bases: 5.

The chain uses TRBV4-1 and TRBJ2-3; TRBD2 agrees at 8 bases. The CDR3 totals 15 residues. Germline V gives CDR1 MGHRA, CDR2 YSYEKL. V shed 1 base, J shed 5 bases, and the junction held 5 bases outside the gene matches. CDR3 in DNA: TGCGCCAGCAGCCAAGGAGCGGGAGCGAAAGATACGCAGTATTTT. Protein sequence: CASSQGAGAKDTQYF.

A single count supports this clone. The rearrangement joins TRBV30 to TRBJ2-1; tentatively, D is TRBD1 (5 bases). Trimming pared 4 bases from V and 1 base from J, leaving 14 bases between. Germline CDR1 GTSNPN, CDR2 SVGIG (reference sequence). This CDR3 is built from 15 residues. In DNA, the CDR3 is TGTGCCTGGACCGACTCCAGGGTTTCCTACAATGAGCAGTTCTTC. Its protein product is CAWTDSRVSYNEQFF.

The sample holds a few counts of this clone. The V call is TRBV5-6, the J call TRBJ1-1; a possible D gene is TRBD1 (5 bases). The germline V and J ends were trimmed by 4 bases and 1 base, with 8 bases remaining between them. CDR1 and CDR2 (germline): SGHDT, YYEEEE. The CDR3 runs 13 residues. This CDR3 is CASSHDRNTEAFF. CDR3 bases: TGTGCCAGCAGCCACGACAGGAACACTGAAGCTTTCTTT.

The chain links TRBV14 to TRBJ1-4; D might be TRBD1 (5 bases). The CDR3 is 13 residues long. CDR1 and CDR2 (germline): SGHDN, FVKESK. V was shortened by 4 bases and J by 8 bases, with 11 bases between the two germline ends. The CDR3 DNA reads TGTGCCAGCAGCCCATTAGGGGCGGAAAAACTGTTTTTT. Amino acid sequence: CASSPLGAEKLFF. Filled out from reference TRBV14 and TRBJ1-4, the complete variable domain reads EAGVTQFPSHSVIEKGQTVTLRCDPISGHDNLYWYRRVMGKEIKFLLHFVKESKQDESGMPNNRFLAERTGGTYSTLKVQPAELEDSGVYFCASSPLGAEKLFFGSGTQLSVL.

This clone occurred once. The V call is TRBV12-3 or TRBV12-4, the J call TRBJ1-4; a weak D match, TRBD1 (5 bases). Trimming stripped 5 bases from V and 3 bases from J, with 7 bases between. There are 13 residues in the CDR3. As DNA, the CDR3 is TGTGCCAGCAGTAACAGGCCTAATGAAAAACTGTTTTTT. Translated: CASSNRPNEKLFF.

The V call is TRBV5-4, the J call TRBJ1-5; D unclear. Germline assignment: CDR1 SGHNT and CDR2 YYREEE (reference sequence). V shed 0 bases and J shed 5 bases, with 6 bases lying between them. The CDR3 covers 13 residues. CDR3 coding DNA: TGTGCCAGCAGCTTGGGGGGAGATCAGCCCCAGCATTTT. It is translated as CASSLGGDQPQHF.

This chain joins TRBV25-1 and TRBJ1-4, with 8 bases aligning to TRBD1. J gave up 8 bases and V 3 bases, and 8 bases lay outside the gene matches. Per germline, CDR1 MGHDK and CDR2 SYGVNS. This CDR3 has 15 residues. CDR3 region: CASSDLRGRREKLFF. CDR3 nucleotides: TGTGCCAGCAGTGACCTCAGGGGGCGCCGGGAAAAACTGTTTTTT. The full variable domain, its missing parts supplied by reference TRBV25-1 and TRBJ1-4, is EADIYQTPRYLVIGTGKKITLECSQTMGHDKMYWYQQDPGMELHLIHYSYGVNSTEKGDLSSESTVSRIRTEHFPLTLESARPSHTSQYLCASSDLRGRREKLFFGSGTQLSVL.

Points on this clone: A junction end diverges from the germline sequence, so it may reflect a read error. V gene TRBV7-9 combines with J gene TRBJ1-1, with D possibly being TRBD1 (5 bases). Germline V gene sequence: CDR1 SEHNR, CDR2 FQNEAQ (reference sequence). CDR3 length: 13 amino acids. The CDR3 DNA is TGTGCCAGCAGGTTAGGGGCCCAGGATGAAGCTTTCTTT. It is translated as CASRLGAQDEAFF.

This chain connects TRBV9 to TRBJ1-2, with D unclear. There are 13 residues in the CDR3. Per germline, CDR1 SGDLS and CDR2 YYNGEE. Deletions cut 3 bases from V and 7 bases from J, with 13 bases between. Here the CDR3 DNA reads TGTGCCAGCAGCGCGGGAAAGGGAGGTGGCTACACCTTC. Protein sequence: CASSAGKGGGYTF.

This clone was recorded once. The chain uses TRBV9 and TRBJ1-6, with a tentative D call TRBD1 (5 bases). The CDR3 sequence is 16 residues long. Trimming pared 0 bases from V and 8 bases from J, leaving 15 bases between. CDR1 is SGDLS, CDR2 YYNGEE, per germline. The CDR3 spells CASSVGGGSLDSPLHF. The CDR3 DNA is TGTGCCAGCAGCGTAGGGGGGGGATCGTTGGATTCACCCCTCCACTTT. The variable domain in full, completed from reference TRBV9 and TRBJ1-6, reads DSGVTQTPKHLITATGQRVTLRCSPRSGDLSVYWYQQSLDQGLQFLIQYYNGEERAKGNILERFSAQQFPDLHSELNLSSLELGDSALYFCASSVGGGSLDSPLHFGNGTRLTVT.

This clone occurred a few times. This rearrangement joins TRBV5-8 to TRBJ2-6, with 9 bases that match TRBD1. This CDR3 comprises 18 residues. Trimming removed 5 bases from V and 4 bases from J; junction bases left unmatched: 13. Germline assignment: CDR1 SGHTS and CDR2 YDEGEE. The CDR3 bases are TGTGCCAGCAGGACCTCGGGACAGGGATGGTCGGGGGCCAACGTCCTGACTTTC. It yields the protein CASRTSGQGWSGANVLTF.

This clone appeared a few times. The chain is built from TRBV3-1 (or the pseudogene TRBV3-2) and TRBJ2-2; D perhaps matches TRBD1 (5 bases). The germline CDR1 and CDR2 sequences are LGHDT and YNNKEL (reference sequence). The CDR3 runs to 15 residues. V shed 4 bases and J shed 7 bases, with 16 bases lying between them. The CDR3 protein is CASSPKVLGHGELFF. CDR3 nucleotides: TGTGCCAGCAGCCCGAAGGTGTTGGGGCACGGGGAGCTGTTTTTT.

The chain employs TRBV27 and TRBJ1-4; TRBD1 is a possible D gene (6 bases). V lost 4 bases to trimming and J lost 6 bases, with 9 bases between them. CDR3 length: 13 amino acids. CDR1 and CDR2 from the germline V gene are MNHEY and SMNVEV (reference sequence). The CDR3 here is CASSWGGDEKLFF. Written as DNA, the CDR3 is TGTGCCAGCAGTTGGGGGGGCGATGAAAAACTGTTTTTT.

The chain couples TRBV5-1 to TRBJ2-1, with unresolved D. V was trimmed by 0 bases and J by 0 bases, leaving 13 bases between them. CDR3 length equals 17 residues. Germline V gene sequence: CDR1 SGHRS, CDR2 YFSETQ. The CDR3 spells CASSLVSGGSSYNEQFF. In DNA, the CDR3 is TGCGCCAGCAGCTTGGTGTCCGGCGGCAGCTCCTACAATGAGCAGTTCTTC.

The gene calls are TRBV7-6 and TRBJ1-2; no definite D call. Germline lookup yields CDR1 SGHVS and CDR2 FNYEAQ. The V and J ends lost 1 base and 4 bases respectively, with 13 bases between them. The CDR3 has 15 residues. The CDR3 region is CASSLGHAGFYGYTF. The CDR3 region has the DNA TGTGCCAGCAGCTTAGGCCACGCCGGGTTCTATGGCTACACCTTC.

The table lists this clone with a few counts. The V and J genes are TRBV6-5 and TRBJ1-5; 8 bases are a match to TRBD1. With V trimmed by 4 bases and J by 3 bases, 5 bases remained unmatched. Germline values: CDR1 MNHEY, CDR2 SVGAGI. The CDR3 length is 15 residues. CDR3 sequence: CASSSRQGSNQPQHF. The CDR3 DNA follows: TGTGCCAGCAGTTCCCGACAGGGGTCCAATCAGCCCCAGCATTTT.

V usage is TRBV11-2 and J usage is TRBJ2-5; D may be TRBD1 (6 bases). Between the trimmed V and J ends, which lost 5 bases and 5 bases, there was a span of 6 bases. Germline V gene sequence: CDR1 SGHAT, CDR2 FQNNGV. The CDR3 totals 11 residues. CDR3 sequence reads: CASSQGETQYF. The CDR3 coding sequence is TGTGCCAGCAGCCAGGGGGAGACCCAGTACTTC.

The V and J genes are TRBV29-1 and TRBJ2-2; 10 bases agree with TRBD2. Germline V gene lookup returns CDR1 SQVTM and CDR2 ANQGSEA. The V and J ends lost 5 bases and 5 bases, in that order; junction bases with no gene match: 5. CDR3 length: 14 residues. CDR3 coding DNA: TGCAGCGTTCTAGCGGGAGTAATGACCGGGGAGCTGTTTTTT. It specifies CSVLAGVMTGELFF.